A single sample is the source of the 5 T cell receptor beta chains below, sequenced in a study of shared clonotypes between healthy human individuals. Terminally differentiated effector memory CD45RA+ cells were left out of the naive CD8 fraction, which was CD45RO-negative and positively selected for CCR7. Only in-frame clones appear in the TCRdb table, and some are missing; sequencing was by immunoSEQ multiplex PCR. In the table there are hundreds of thousands of clones, roughly 96% of which are singletons. Sequencing was carried out using naive CD8+ T cells sorted from blood. The receptors stem from a young woman in good health.

The V and J genes are TRBV9 and TRBJ2-2; TRBD2 is a possible D gene (6 bases). CDR3 length: 12 amino acids. V gave up 4 bases and J gave up 7 bases, with 8 bases separating them. In germline, CDR1 is SGDLS, CDR2 YYNGEE. In DNA, the CDR3 is TGTGCCAGCAGCCTGGGGGGCGGGGAGCTGTTTTTT. Its translation is CASSLGGGELFF.

The rearrangement links TRBV28 to TRBJ2-5, with 8 bases that match TRBD2. Per germline, CDR1 MDHEN and CDR2 SYDVKM. This CDR3 comprises 17 residues. The J segment lost 1 base and the V segment lost 3 bases, leaving 10 bases of the junction unmatched. Written as DNA, the CDR3 is TGTGCCAGCAGTTTTGTGGGGCGGGAGGCCCTCCAAGAGACCCAGTACTTC. Encoded protein: CASSFVGREALQETQYF.

This clone was seen only once. V gene TRBV7-6 combines with J gene TRBJ2-1; 10 bases match TRBD2. V trimming: 3 bases; J trimming: 8 bases; junction bases outside the gene matches: 7. The CDR3 contains 15 residues. Germline loops: CDR1 SGHVS, CDR2 FNYEAQ. CDR3 residues: CASSFLAGANDEQFF. The CDR3 DNA reads TGTGCCAGCAGCTTTCTAGCGGGAGCAAACGATGAGCAGTTCTTC. The whole variable domain, remainder taken from reference TRBV7-6 and TRBJ2-1, is GAGVSQSPRYKVTKRGQDVALRCDPISGHVSLYWYRQALGQGPEFLTYFNYEAQQDKSGLPNDRFSAERPEGSISTLTIQRTEQRDSAMYRCASSFLAGANDEQFFGPGTRLTVL.

This sequence joins TRBV28 and TRBJ1-2; D gene uncertain. This CDR3 comprises 14 residues. V lost 3 bases, J lost 4 bases, and 12 bases lay in between. Germline V gene data show CDR1 as MDHEN and CDR2 as SYDVKM. In DNA form, the CDR3 reads TGTGCCAGCAGTTTCTTCCGGTTAGCCTATGGCTACACCTTC. It encodes CASSFFRLAYGYTF.

The chain is built from TRBV5-1 and TRBJ2-5; D might be TRBD2 (5 bases). The CDR3 loop spans 15 amino acids. Trimming stripped 0 bases from V and 2 bases from J, with 11 bases between. Germline V CDR1 and CDR2: SGHRS, YFSETQ. CDR3 residues: CASSLELARQETQYF. The CDR3 DNA sequence: TGCGCCAGCAGCTTGGAATTAGCGCGGCAAGAGACCCAGTACTTC.